The subject of this entry is one T cell receptor beta chain. Its antigen target is currently unknown. To determine HCMV serostatus, a commercial ELISA kit was used to detect HCMV-specific IgG in serum. Ficoll density gradient centrifugation was used to isolate peripheral blood mononuclear cells from blood. The data were obtained in a study of T cells expressing NK-cell markers (dated by TCRdb to the early 2020s). A note on the overall study: TCR beta-chain repertoires were profiled in sorted CD3+CD56+NKG2C+, CD3+CD56+NKG2C- and CD3+CD56-NKG2C+ T-cell subsets from fewer than 10 donors. Of the eight sequenced donors, seven were found to be HCMV-seropositive and one was found to be HCMV-seronegative. The eight sequenced donors were randomly selected healthy volunteers, three men and five women. Illumina HiSeq 2000/2500, MiSeq or NextSeq was used to sequence libraries as 2 x 150 bp reads.

The investigation overall reported the following: Those dominant clonotypes were again the most abundant among CD3+CD56-NKG2C+ cells in several donors, at about 28.3-60.1%. In 5 to 7 donors, the dominant CD3+CD56+NKG2C+ clonotypes ranked among the top 10 CD8+ clonotypes, making up 1.0-7.0% of CD8+ T cells. Whether the expanded NKG2C-expressing T cell clones were specific for HCMV antigens remained unclear.

The CDR3 measures 12 amino acids from cysteine to phenylalanine. DNA for this receptor is not on file. TCRdb names Illumina HiSeq 2000 as the instrument used. The TCR beta cDNA libraries were made using 5'RACE template switching, a step that added both a universal primer site and unique molecular identifiers. cDNA synthesis was primed from the TCR beta constant segment, followed by two successive PCR amplification steps. As for how the authors treated the data: Reads were demultiplexed and grouped by UMI with MIGEC, and clonotypes were assembled and quantified with MiTCR. Only TCR cDNA sequences supported by at least two reads were kept to exclude erroneous sequences. The tcR package was used for downstream repertoire analysis, and clonotypes were matched between fractions using CDR3 nucleotide sequence together with V segment. VDJmatch was used to annotate antigen specificity against VDJdb, with one amino acid substitution in CDR3 allowed. Through TCRdb reprocessing, the reads give one entry per CDR3 protein sequence; DNA is omitted. These V and J calls rely on TCRdb rather than the paper's analysis. The record for this sample contains 550,000 or so distinct CDR3 sequences. Approximately 4% of the sample is taken by the ten largest.

The clonotype originates from a man aged 18 to 30 in good health. Donor details come from another sample of the same person, matched by shared clones. The chain is assembled from TRBV12-3 or TRBV12-4 and TRBJ1-6; the TCRdb call, TRBD1, lacks DNA for checking. The material sequenced was blood T cells: a sorted CD56 or NKG2C T cell subset, CD4+ or CD8+ T cells, or bulk PBMC T cells (not recorded which). Here the CDR3 is given as CASSILRGPLHF.